The 14 T cell receptor beta chains below come from one sample, sequenced in a study of blood T cells in healthy people across ages. Primers used in a second PCR of about 6 to 12 cycles were a sample-barcoded 5' primer and a J-beta primer mix. TCRdb reprocessed the 5' RACE reads with MiXCR, giving one entry per CDR3 protein. The table records 1.4 million to 1.5 million distinct CDR3 sequences, 40% to 50% of them present only once. The specimen sequenced was blood. These receptor sequences come from a woman younger than 35 in good health.

The CDR3 reads CASSPLGQGNEAFF. The CDR3 DNA follows: TGCGCCAGCAGCCCTCTGGGACAGGGGAATGAAGCTTTCTTT. This chain joins TRBV5-1 and TRBJ1-1, with 10 bases lining up with TRBD1. V was pared by 4 bases and J by 7 bases, with 7 bases of the junction left unmatched. This CDR3 is 14 amino acids long. Germline CDR1 reads SGHRS; CDR2 reads YFSETQ.

V gene TRBV20-1 combines with J gene TRBJ2-7; D uncertain. The V end lost 8 bases, the J end lost 5 bases, and 13 bases lay between the germline ends. The CDR3 has 11 amino acids. CDR1 is DFQATT, CDR2 SNEGSKA, per germline (reference sequence). CDR3 sequence (DNA): TGCAGTTCAACCCTTTCCCACGAGCAGTACTTC. This translates into CSSTLSHEQYF.

The CDR3 here is CASSLAGNPANYGYTF. The CDR3 DNA sequence: TGCGCCAGCAGCTTGGCCGGGAACCCAGCTAACTATGGCTACACCTTC. The gene calls are TRBV5-1 and TRBJ1-2; unclear D gene. The CDR3 extends over 16 amino acids. Trimming stripped 0 bases from V and 0 bases from J, with 12 bases between. Germline lookup yields CDR1 SGHRS and CDR2 YFSETQ.

The V gene is TRBV4-2, the J gene TRBJ2-1; TRBD2 matches at 11 bases. Germline values: CDR1 LGHNA, CDR2 YNFKEQ. The CDR3 runs 15 residues. J was trimmed by 7 bases and V by 0 bases; bases with no gene match: 2. The CDR3: CASSQEGTSGNEQFF. CDR3 DNA sequence: TGTGCCAGCAGCCAAGAGGGGACTAGCGGAAATGAGCAGTTCTTC.

The sample holds a few counts of this clonotype. V gene TRBV4-2 combines with J gene TRBJ1-2; 7 bases are shared with TRBD1. Germline-derived CDR1 and CDR2 are LGHNA and YNFKEQ. V was pared by 0 bases and J by 3 bases, with 13 bases of the junction left unmatched. The CDR3 consists of 18 residues. CDR3 sequence reads: CASSQDAEGGRNYYGYTF. For the CDR3, the DNA is TGTGCCAGCAGCCAAGACGCCGAAGGGGGCAGAAATTACTATGGCTACACCTTC.

This clonotype was observed a single time. The J gene is TRBJ1-6, the V gene TRBV20-1, with unresolved D. The V gene's germline CDR1 is DFQATT and CDR2 SNEGSKA (reference sequence). This CDR3 comprises 13 residues. Trimming cost V 0 bases and J 7 bases, with 7 bases left between them. The CDR3 is CSARDPPNSPLHF. Here the CDR3 DNA reads TGCAGTGCTAGAGATCCTCCGAATTCACCCCTCCACTTT.

This clonotype was picked up a small number of times. This chain uses TRBV4-1 with TRBJ1-1; D not certain. V lost 1 base, J lost 2 bases, and 8 bases lay in between. The CDR3 totals 14 residues. Germline V gene data show CDR1 as MGHRA and CDR2 as YSYEKL. The CDR3 protein is CASSQGEANTEAFF. DNA for the CDR3: TGCGCCAGCAGCCAAGGGGAGGCTAACACTGAAGCTTTCTTT.

This clonotype has a single count. The chain combines TRBV6-4 with TRBJ2-7; TRBD2 agrees at 11 bases. V shed 2 bases and J 3 bases; nucleotides not matched to a gene: 24. This CDR3 spans 22 amino acids. From germline, CDR1 is MRHNA and CDR2 SNTAGT. As DNA, the CDR3 is TGTGCCAGCAGTGACAGACTAGCGGGGCTGATCGAGTCGGTGGGGAACTACTACGAGCAGTACTTC. Its protein is CASSDRLAGLIESVGNYYEQYF.

This clonotype was recorded many times. Compared with germline, one end of the junction differs, possibly owing to a read error. V is TRBV12-3 or TRBV12-4 and J is TRBJ1-1; no reliable D call. The CDR3 sequence is 12 residues long. In nucleotides, the CDR3 is TGCGCCAGCAGCCCCGGGTACACTGAAGCTTTCTTT. Protein: CASSPGYTEAFF.

Note on this clonotype: The junction departs from the called germline gene at one end, perhaps through a read error. The genes are TRBV2 and TRBJ1-2; 12 bases match TRBD1. CDR3 length equals 15 residues. Germline CDR1 is SNHLY and CDR2 is FYNNEI. Here the CDR3 DNA reads TGTGCCAGCGGTGAAACTGGGACAGGGGGCGGTGGCTACACCTTC. Its translation is CASGETGTGGGGYTF.

The chain uses TRBV20-1 and TRBJ2-1; 10 bases match TRBD2. The J call may not be correct, given that the DNA end is closer to TRBJ2-7. CDR1 and CDR2 (germline): DFQATT, SNEGSKA (reference sequence). The length of the CDR3 is 19 residues. The CDR3 reads CSARVASGSVFGSYNEQYF. In DNA, the CDR3 is TGCAGTGCTAGAGTGGCTAGCGGGAGCGTCTTTGGCTCCTACAATGAGCAGTACTTC.

This clonotype was detected many times. The V and J genes are TRBV3-1 and TRBJ2-1; 8 positions agree with TRBD1. Germline-derived CDR1 and CDR2 are LGHDT and YNNKEL (reference sequence). V lost 0 bases, J lost 7 bases, and 8 bases stayed unmatched. This CDR3 spans 16 amino acids. This CDR3 reads CASSQDFAGGGNEQFF. CDR3 sequence (DNA): TGTGCCAGCAGCCAAGATTTTGCAGGGGGCGGGAATGAGCAGTTCTTC.

Concerning this clonotype: The conserved final phenylalanine or tryptophan is absent from the CDR3, which likely points to a read error. The rearrangement uses TRBV19 and TRBJ1-5; the D gene is possibly TRBD1 (5 bases). The CDR3 consists of 15 residues. V was shortened by 8 bases and J by 7 bases, with 21 bases between the two germline ends. Germline V gene sequence: CDR1 LNHDA, CDR2 SQIVND (reference sequence). This chain's CDR3 is CASHSGQGSGQPQHS. The CDR3 DNA follows: TGTGCCAGTCATTCTGGGCAGGGATCGGGGCAGCCCCAGCATTCT.

The rearrangement links TRBV7-2 to TRBJ1-5; a weak D match, TRBD1 (5 bases). V was cut by 4 bases and J by 4 bases, with 8 bases left in between. There are 13 residues in the CDR3. Germline values: CDR1 SGHTA, CDR2 FQGNSA. The CDR3 nucleotides read TGTGCCAGCAGCTCACAGGTAAATCAGCCCCAGCATTTT. The encoded protein is CASSSQVNQPQHF.